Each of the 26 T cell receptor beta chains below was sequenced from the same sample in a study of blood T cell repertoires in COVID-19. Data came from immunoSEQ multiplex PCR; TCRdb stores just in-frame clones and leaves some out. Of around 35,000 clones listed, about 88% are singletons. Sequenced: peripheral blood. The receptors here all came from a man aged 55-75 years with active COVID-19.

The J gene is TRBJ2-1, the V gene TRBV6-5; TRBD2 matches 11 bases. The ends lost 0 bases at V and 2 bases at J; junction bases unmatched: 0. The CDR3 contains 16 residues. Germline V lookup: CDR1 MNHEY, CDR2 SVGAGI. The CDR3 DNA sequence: TGTGCCAGCAGTTACTCTAGCGGGAGGGCCTACAATGAGCAGTTCTTC. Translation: CASSYSSGRAYNEQFF.

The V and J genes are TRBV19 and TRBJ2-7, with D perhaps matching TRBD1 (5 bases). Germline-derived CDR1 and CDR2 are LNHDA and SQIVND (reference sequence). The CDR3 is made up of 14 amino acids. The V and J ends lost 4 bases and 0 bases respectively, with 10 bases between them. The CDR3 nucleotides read TGTGCCAGTAGTAGGGGCAGGGACTCCTACGAGCAGTACTTC. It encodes CASSRGRDSYEQYF.

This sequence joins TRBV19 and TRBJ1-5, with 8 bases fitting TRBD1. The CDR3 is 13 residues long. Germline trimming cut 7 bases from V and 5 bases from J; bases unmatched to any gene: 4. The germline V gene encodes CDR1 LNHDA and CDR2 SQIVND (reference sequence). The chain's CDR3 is CASNRGFDQPQHF. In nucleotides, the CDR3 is TGTGCCAGTAACAGGGGGTTTGATCAGCCCCAGCATTTT. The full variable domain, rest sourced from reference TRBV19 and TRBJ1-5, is DGGITQSPKYLFRKEGQNVTLSCEQNLNHDAMYWYRQDPGQGLRLIYYSQIVNDFQKGDIAEGYSVSREKKESFPLTVTSAQKNPTAFYLCASNRGFDQPQHFGDGTRLSIL.

The CDR3 sequence is CASSQSGAQETQYF. The CDR3 nucleotides read TGTGCCAGCAGTCAATCAGGTGCCCAAGAGACCCAGTACTTC. This rearrangement joins TRBV28 to TRBJ2-5; D is unclear. The CDR3 consists of 14 residues. The V end lost 5 bases, the J end lost 1 base, and 11 bases lay between the germline ends. The germline CDR1 and CDR2 sequences are MDHEN and SYDVKM.

DNA for the CDR3: TGCGCCAGCAGCTTGGGGGACAGCAGCAATCAGCCCCAGCATTTT. This encodes CASSLGDSSNQPQHF. This chain joins TRBV5-1 and TRBJ1-5; 7 nucleotides agree with TRBD1. V lost 0 bases and J lost 1; bases outside the gene matches: 1. The CDR3 length is 15 residues. In germline, CDR1 is SGHRS, CDR2 YFSETQ. The full variable domain, completed using reference TRBV5-1 and TRBJ1-5, is KAGVTQTPRYLIKTRGQQVTLSCSPISGHRSVSWYQQTPGQGLQFLFEYFSETQRNKGNFPGRFSGRQFSNSRSEMNVSTLELGDSALYLCASSLGDSSNQPQHFGDGTRLSIL.

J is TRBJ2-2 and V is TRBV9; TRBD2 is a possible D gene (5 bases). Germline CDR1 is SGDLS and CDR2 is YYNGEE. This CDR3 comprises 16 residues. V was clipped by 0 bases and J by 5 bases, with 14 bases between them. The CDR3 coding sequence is TGTGCCAGCAGCGTAGGTCCAGCGGAGTTAACCGGGGAGCTGTTTTTT. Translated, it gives CASSVGPAELTGELFF.

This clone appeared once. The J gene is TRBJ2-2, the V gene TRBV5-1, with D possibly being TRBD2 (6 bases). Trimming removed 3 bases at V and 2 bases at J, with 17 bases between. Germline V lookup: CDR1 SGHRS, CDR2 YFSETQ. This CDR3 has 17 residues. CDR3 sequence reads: CASSSGTGATNTGELFF. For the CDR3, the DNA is TGCGCCAGCAGCTCTGGGACGGGAGCCACCAACACCGGGGAGCTGTTTTTT.

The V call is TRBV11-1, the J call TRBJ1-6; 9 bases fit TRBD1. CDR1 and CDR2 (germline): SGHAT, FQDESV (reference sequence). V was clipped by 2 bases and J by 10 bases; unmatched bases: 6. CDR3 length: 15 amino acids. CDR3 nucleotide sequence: TGTGCCAGCAGCTTAAACGGACAGGGGTTGTCACCCCTCCACTTT. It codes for CASSLNGQGLSPLHF.

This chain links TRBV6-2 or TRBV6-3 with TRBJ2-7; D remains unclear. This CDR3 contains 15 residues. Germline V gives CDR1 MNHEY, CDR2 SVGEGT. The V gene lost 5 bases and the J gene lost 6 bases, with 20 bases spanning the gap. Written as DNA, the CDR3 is TGTGCCAGCAGTCGCCCCGCGGCCCACCAGAGCGAGCAGTACTTC. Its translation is CASSRPAAHQSEQYF.

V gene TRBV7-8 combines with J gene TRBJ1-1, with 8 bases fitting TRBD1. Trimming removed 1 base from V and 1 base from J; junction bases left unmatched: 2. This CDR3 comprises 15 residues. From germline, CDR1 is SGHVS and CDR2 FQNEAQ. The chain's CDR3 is CASSLVGTGNTEAFF. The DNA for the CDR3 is TGTGCCAGCAGCTTAGTCGGGACAGGGAACACTGAAGCTTTCTTT.

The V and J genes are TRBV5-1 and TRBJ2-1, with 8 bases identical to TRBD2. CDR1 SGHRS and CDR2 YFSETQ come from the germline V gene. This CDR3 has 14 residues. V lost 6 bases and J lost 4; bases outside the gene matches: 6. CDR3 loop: CASMVTSVYNEQFF. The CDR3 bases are TGCGCCAGCATGGTGACTAGCGTATACAATGAGCAGTTCTTC.

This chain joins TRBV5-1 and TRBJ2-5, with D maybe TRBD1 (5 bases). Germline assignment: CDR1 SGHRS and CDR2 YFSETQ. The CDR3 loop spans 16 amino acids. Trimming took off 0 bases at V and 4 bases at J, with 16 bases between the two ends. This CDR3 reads CASSLGGQGTRETQYF. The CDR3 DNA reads TGCGCCAGCAGCTTGGGTGGGCAGGGTACTCGAGAGACCCAGTACTTC.

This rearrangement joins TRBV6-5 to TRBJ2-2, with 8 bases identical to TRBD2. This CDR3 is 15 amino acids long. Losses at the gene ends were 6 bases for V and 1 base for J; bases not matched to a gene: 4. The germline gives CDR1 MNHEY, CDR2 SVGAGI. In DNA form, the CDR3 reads TGTGCCAGCAGGGGGACTAGTTGGAACACCGGGGAGCTGTTTTTT. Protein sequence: CASRGTSWNTGELFF.

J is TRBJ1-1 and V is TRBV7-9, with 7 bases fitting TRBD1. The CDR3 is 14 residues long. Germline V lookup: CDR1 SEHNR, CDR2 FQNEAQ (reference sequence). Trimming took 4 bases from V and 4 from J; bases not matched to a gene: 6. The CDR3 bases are TGTGCCAGCAGCTCGACAGGGTGGGCCACTGAAGCTTTCTTT. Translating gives CASSSTGWATEAFF. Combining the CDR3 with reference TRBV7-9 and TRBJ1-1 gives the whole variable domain DTGVSQNPRHKITKRGQNVTFRCDPISEHNRLYWYRQTLGQGPEFLTYFQNEAQLEKSRLLSDRFSAERPKGSFSTLEIQRTEQGDSAMYLCASSSTGWATEAFFGQGTRLTVV.

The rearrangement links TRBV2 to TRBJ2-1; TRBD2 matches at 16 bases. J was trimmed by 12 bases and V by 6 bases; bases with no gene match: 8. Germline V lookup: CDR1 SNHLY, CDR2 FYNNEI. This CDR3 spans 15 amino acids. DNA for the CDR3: TGTGCCAGCAGCCTCGGGGGACTAGCGGGAGGGTGGCAGTTCTTC. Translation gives CASSLGGLAGGWQFF. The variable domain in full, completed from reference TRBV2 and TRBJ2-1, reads EPEVTQTPSHQVTQMGQEVILRCVPISNHLYFYWYRQILGQKVEFLVSFYNNEISEKSEIFDDQFSVERPDGSNFTLKIRSTKLEDSAMYFCASSLGGLAGGWQFFGPGTRLTVL.

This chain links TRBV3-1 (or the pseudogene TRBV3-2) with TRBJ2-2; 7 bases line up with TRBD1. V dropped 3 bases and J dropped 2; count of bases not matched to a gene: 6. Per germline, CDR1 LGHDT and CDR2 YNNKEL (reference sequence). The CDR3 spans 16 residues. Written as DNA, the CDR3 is TGTGCCAGCAGCCAGGTAGGGGGCTCCAACACCGGGGAGCTGTTTTTT. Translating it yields CASSQVGGSNTGELFF.

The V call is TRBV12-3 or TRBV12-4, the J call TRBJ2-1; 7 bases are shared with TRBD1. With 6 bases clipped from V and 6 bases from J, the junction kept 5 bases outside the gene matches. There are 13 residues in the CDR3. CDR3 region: CASSLDRINEQFF. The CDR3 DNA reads TGTGCCAGCAGCCTGGACAGGATCAATGAGCAGTTCTTC.

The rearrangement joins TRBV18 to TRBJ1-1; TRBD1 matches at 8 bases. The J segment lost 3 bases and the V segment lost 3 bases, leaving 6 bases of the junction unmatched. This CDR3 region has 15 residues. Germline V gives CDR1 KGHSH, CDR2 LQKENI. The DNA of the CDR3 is TGTGCCAGCTCACCGGGACAGGCCCAGGACACTGAAGCTTTCTTT. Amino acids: CASSPGQAQDTEAFF.

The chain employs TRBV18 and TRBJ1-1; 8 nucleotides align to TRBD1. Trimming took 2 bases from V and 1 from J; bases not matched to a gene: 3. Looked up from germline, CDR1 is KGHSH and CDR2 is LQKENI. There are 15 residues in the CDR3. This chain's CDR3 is CASSPMGQENTEAFF. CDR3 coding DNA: TGTGCCAGCTCACCAATGGGACAGGAGAACACTGAAGCTTTCTTT.

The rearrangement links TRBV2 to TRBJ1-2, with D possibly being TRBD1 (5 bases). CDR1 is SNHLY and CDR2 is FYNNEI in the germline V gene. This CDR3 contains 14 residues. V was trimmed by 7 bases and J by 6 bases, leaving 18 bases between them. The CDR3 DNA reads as TGTGCCAGCACTTGGGGCAGATCCGCGGATGGCTACACCTTC. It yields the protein CASTWGRSADGYTF.

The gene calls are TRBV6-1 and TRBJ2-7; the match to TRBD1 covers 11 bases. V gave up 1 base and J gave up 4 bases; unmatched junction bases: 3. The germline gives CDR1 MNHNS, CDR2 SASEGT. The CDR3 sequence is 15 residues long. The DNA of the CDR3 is TGTGCCAGCAGTGAAGGGGGACAGGGGGGTTACGAGCAGTACTTC. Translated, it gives CASSEGGQGGYEQYF.

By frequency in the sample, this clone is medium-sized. CDR3 bases: TGTGCCAGCAGCGATGGGACTAGTTACACGCAGTATTTT. It yields the protein CASSDGTSYTQYF. The chain is built from TRBV9 and TRBJ2-3, with TRBD2 matching over 8 bases. The CDR3 consists of 13 residues. The germline V gene has CDR1 SGDLS and CDR2 YYNGEE. J gave up 9 bases and V 3 bases, and 6 bases lay outside the gene matches.

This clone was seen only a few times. This chain's CDR3 is CASSAGDTQYF. In DNA form, the CDR3 reads TGTGCCAGCAGTGCGGGAGATACGCAGTATTTT. The V gene is TRBV2, the J gene TRBJ2-3; D remains ambiguous. The CDR3 runs to 11 residues. Trimming removed 4 bases from V and 5 bases from J, with 4 bases in between. Per germline, CDR1 SNHLY and CDR2 FYNNEI.

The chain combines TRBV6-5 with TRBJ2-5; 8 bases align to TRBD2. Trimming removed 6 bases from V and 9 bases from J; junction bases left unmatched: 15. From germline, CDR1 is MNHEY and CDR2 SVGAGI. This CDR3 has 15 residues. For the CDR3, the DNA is TGTGCCAGCAGCTCCACCGGACTAGCCTTGTTGGCCCAGTACTTC. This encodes CASSSTGLALLAQYF.

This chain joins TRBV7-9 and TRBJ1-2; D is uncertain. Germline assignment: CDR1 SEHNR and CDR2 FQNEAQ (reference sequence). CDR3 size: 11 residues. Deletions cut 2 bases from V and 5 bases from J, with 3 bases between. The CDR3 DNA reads TGTGCCAGCAGCTTACAGTATGGCTACACCTTC. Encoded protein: CASSLQYGYTF.

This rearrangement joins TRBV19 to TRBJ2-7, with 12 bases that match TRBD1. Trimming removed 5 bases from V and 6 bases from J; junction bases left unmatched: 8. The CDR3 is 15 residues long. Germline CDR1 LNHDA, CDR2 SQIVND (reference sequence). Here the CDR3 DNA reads TGTGCCAGTAGTGACTGGGACAGGGGGCGCGGCGAGCAGTACTTC. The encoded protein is CASSDWDRGRGEQYF. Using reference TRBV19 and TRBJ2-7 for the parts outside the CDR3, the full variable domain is DGGITQSPKYLFRKEGQNVTLSCEQNLNHDAMYWYRQDPGQGLRLIYYSQIVNDFQKGDIAEGYSVSREKKESFPLTVTSAQKNPTAFYLCASSDWDRGRGEQYFGPGTRLTVT.